A selection of T cell receptor beta chains follows, all from one sample in a study of CD8 T cells in Susac syndrome. TCRdb re-called the immunoSEQ multiplex PCR reads through MiXCR, storing one row per CDR3 protein. Of about 180,000 distinct CDR3 sequences in the sample, approximately 94% were seen once. Specimen: CD4+ T cells from PBMCs. These receptors all come from a human donor with Susac syndrome. Each CDR3 is given with its conserved first and last residue. A D gene is named only where the DNA matches it firmly. Only some rows state a clone size, as once, few, many or a class for expanded clones.

clone_size	d_call	v_call	j_call	cdr3_nt	cdr3_aa
NA	TRBD1	TRBV20-1	TRBJ1-4	TGCAGTGCTAGAGACAGGACAGGCACTGAAAAACTGTTTTTT	CSARDRTGTEKLFF
NA	NA	TRBV2	TRBJ2-3	TGTGCCAGCAGTGACGGCCAGTTCAACACAGATACGCAGTATTTT	CASSDGQFNTDTQYF
NA	NA	TRBV7-9	TRBJ2-1	TGTGCCAGCAGCTCTACGGCCTCCTCCTACAATGAGCAGTTCTTC	CASSSTASSYNEQFF
NA	NA	TRBV5-4	TRBJ1-4	TGTGCCAGCAGCTTGTCGGGGGGCAGAACTAATGAAAAACTGTTTTTT	CASSLSGGRTNEKLFF
NA	NA	TRBV2	TRBJ1-2	TGTGCCAGCAGTGAAGCCCAGGGCAACTATGGCTACACCTTC	CASSEAQGNYGYTF
NA	NA	TRBV20-1	TRBJ1-5	TGCAGTGCTAGCAGGGAGGGCAATCAGCCCCAGCATTTT	CSASREGNQPQHF
NA	TRBD1	TRBV28	TRBJ2-1	TGTGCCAGCAGCACCCGACAGGGGGCCCTCTACAATGAGCAGTTCTTC	CASSTRQGALYNEQFF
NA	NA	TRBV6-1	TRBJ1-6	TGTGCCAGCAGTGAATTACAGGGTGCCTCCTATAATTCACCCCTCCACTTT	CASSELQGASYNSPLHF
NA	NA	TRBV29-1	TRBJ2-3	TGCAGCGTTGAATCGGGGACAGATACGCAGTATTTT	CSVESGTDTQYF
NA	NA	TRBV20-1	TRBJ2-3	TGCAGTGCTATCACCCCTGATACGCAGTATTTT	CSAITPDTQYF
NA	NA	TRBV30	TRBJ1-2	TGTGCCTGGGACGGGGGATTCTATGGCTACACCTTC	CAWDGGFYGYTF
NA	TRBD2	TRBV6-5	TRBJ2-3	TGTGCCAGCAGTTACTCCCCTAGCGGGGACCGCACAGATACGCAGTATTTT	CASSYSPSGDRTDTQYF
NA	NA	TRBV19	TRBJ1-4	TGTGCCAGCACGGACTTCAATGAAAAACTGTTTTTT	CASTDFNEKLFF
NA	NA	TRBV14	TRBJ2-4	TGTGCCAGCAGCCACTTAGACTCACGGGACTCCGACATTCAGTACTTC	CASSHLDSRDSDIQYF
NA	NA	TRBV6-5	TRBJ1-6	TGTGCCAGCCTCTCCCGTCGGGGCTATAATTCACCCCTCCACTTT	CASLSRRGYNSPLHF
NA	TRBD1	TRBV19	TRBJ2-5	TGTGCCAGTAGTATAGTACCAACAGGGGAAGAGACCCAGTACTTC	CASSIVPTGEETQYF
NA	NA	TRBV7-3	TRBJ1-2	TGTGCCAGCAGCTTAACTGACCAGGGCGGTGGCTACACCTTC	CASSLTDQGGGYTF
NA	NA	TRBV2	TRBJ2-1	TGTGCCAGCAGTGGGCGGTGGCTGGGCAGCCCTGAGCAGTTCTTC	CASSGRWLGSPEQFF
NA	NA	TRBV25-1	TRBJ2-2	TGTGCCAGCGGGGGCAGGGTGGGCACCGGGGAGCTGTTTTTT	CASGGRVGTGELFF
NA	TRBD2	TRBV5-4	TRBJ2-7	TGTGCCTCTCGGGGTGCGGGGGGACCCTACGAGCAGTACTTC	CASRGAGGPYEQYF
NA	TRBD1	TRBV7-2	TRBJ2-5	TGTGCCAGCAGCTTAAGGACAGGGTGGCAAGAGACCCAGTACTTC	CASSLRTGWQETQYF
NA	TRBD2	TRBV20-1	TRBJ2-5	TGCAGTGCTACCGTCCCGGGACTAGCGGACCAAGAGACCCAGTACTTC	CSATVPGLADQETQYF
NA	NA	TRBV3-1	TRBJ2-5	TGTGCCAGCAGCTCCCGGACAAACCCTGGGGAGACCCAGTACTTC	CASSSRTNPGETQYF
NA	NA	TRBV12-3/TRBV12-4	TRBJ2-7	TGTGCCAGCAGTTTGGACCACGTCTCCTACGAGCAGTACTTC	CASSLDHVSYEQYF
NA	NA	TRBV5-1	TRBJ2-1	TGCGCCAGCAGCCCGACAGGGGAGGGTTACAATGAGCAGTTCTTC	CASSPTGEGYNEQFF
NA	NA	TRBV19	TRBJ2-7	TGTGCCAGTGGGTCATCATACGAGCAGTACTTC	CASGSSYEQYF
NA	NA	TRBV3-1	TRBJ2-2	TGTGCCAGCAGGGGGACCGGGGAGCTGTTTTTT	CASRGTGELFF
NA	NA	TRBV6-2/TRBV6-3	TRBJ2-4	TGTGCCAGCAGTTACTCGAGCATTCAGTACTTC	CASSYSSIQYF
NA	TRBD1	TRBV5-1	TRBJ2-7	TGCGCCAGCAGGGGACAGGACTACGAGCAGTACTTC	CASRGQDYEQYF
once	TRBD2	TRBV14	TRBJ2-1	TGTGCCAGTCGGACGGGACTATACAATGAGCAGTTCTTC	CASRTGLYNEQFF
NA	TRBD1	TRBV6-1	TRBJ2-7	TGTGCCAGCGGTGGACAGGGCGGGCCCTACGAGCAGTACTTC	CASGGQGGPYEQYF
NA	NA	TRBV29-1	TRBJ2-7	TGCAGCGTTGAAATGTTGGGCAGGCGCTACGAGCAGTACTTC	CSVEMLGRRYEQYF
once	NA	TRBV5-1	TRBJ2-1	TGCGCCAGCAGAAGCGAGAGCTCCTACAATGAGCAGTTCTTC	CASRSESSYNEQFF
NA	NA	TRBV12-3/TRBV12-4	TRBJ2-3	TGTGCCAGCAGGAGTCCCGGGCCCTATACGCAGTATTTT	CASRSPGPYTQYF
NA	NA	TRBV20-1	TRBJ1-2	TGCAGTGCTAGACCCCGAGGCCAGAACTATGGCTACACCTTC	CSARPRGQNYGYTF
NA	NA	TRBV29-1	TRBJ1-5	TGCAGCGTTGATGGCGGCGGGGGCCAGCCCCAGCATTTT	CSVDGGGGQPQHF
NA	TRBD2	TRBV20-1	TRBJ2-1	TGCAGTGCTACCCCTATTAGCGGGGTCAGCTCCTACAATGAGCAGTTCTTC	CSATPISGVSSYNEQFF